Here is one T cell receptor beta chain with its context. Its cognate antigen is unknown. This entry belongs to a study of post-analysis software for immune sequencing data. Study outcomes and limitations: There were five TRBV segments more frequent in patients than controls, and TRBV5-6, TRBV5-1 and TRBV20-1 were among them. Clustering by F measure revealed strong co-clustering among samples prepared together in one batch.

This CDR3 contains 13 residues. The V gene's germline CDR1 is DFQATT and CDR2 SNEGSKA (reference sequence). With 6 bases clipped from V and 9 bases from J, the junction kept 10 bases outside the gene matches. Sequencing libraries made from TCR beta cDNA carried unique molecular identifiers. TCRdb recomputed calls from the PCR reads with MiXCR, one row per CDR3 protein. The sample has roughly 670,000 distinct CDR3 sequences; 55% to 70% are singletons. The sequence came from a girl aged 2-10 years with multiple sclerosis. The genes are TRBV20-1 and TRBJ2-1, with TRBD1 identical over 8 bases. Sequenced: blood. DNA of the CDR3: TGCAGTGCAAAACCTACAGGGGGTGGTGAGCAGTTCTTC. Translated, it gives CSAKPTGGGEQFF.